Listed here are 5 T cell receptor beta chains from one sample, sequenced in a study of blood T cell repertoires in COVID-19. TCRdb's copy holds only in-frame clones and misses some; the assay was immunoSEQ multiplex PCR. The sample holds 200,000 to 250,000 clones, less than 85% seen once. Sequences were obtained from peripheral blood. The origin of the receptors is a woman in her 70s with acute or convalescent COVID-19.

The chain couples TRBV27 to TRBJ2-7; D is undetermined. The CDR3 has 14 residues. V was cut by 6 bases and J by 3 bases, with 15 bases left in between. Per the germline V gene, CDR1 is MNHEY and CDR2 is SMNVEV (reference sequence). CDR3 protein: CASSRLSYCYEQYF. The CDR3 DNA reads TGTGCCAGCAGCCGTCTTTCTTATTGCTACGAGCAGTACTTC.

The rearrangement links TRBV6-5 to TRBJ2-7, with D maybe TRBD2 (5 bases). This CDR3 region has 15 residues. Germline lookup yields CDR1 MNHEY and CDR2 SVGAGI. The V and J ends lost 0 bases and 4 bases respectively, with 13 bases between them. CDR3 in amino acids: CASSYSTPRRYEQYF. The CDR3 bases are TGTGCCAGCAGTTACTCGACGCCCAGGAGGTACGAGCAGTACTTC.

This clone was counted a single time. V gene TRBV29-1 combines with J gene TRBJ2-5; 10 nucleotides match TRBD2. Germline loops: CDR1 SQVTM, CDR2 ANQGSEA. Trimming cost V 7 bases and J 2 bases; bases outside gene matches: 7. This CDR3 region has 14 residues. As DNA, the CDR3 is TGCAGCGGCCGAGAACTAGCGGGACAAGAGACCCAGTACTTC. Protein sequence: CSGRELAGQETQYF.

V and J are TRBV7-9 and TRBJ1-5; D is possibly TRBD1 (5 bases). Trimming cost V 1 base and J 2 bases, with 9 bases left between them. The germline V gene has CDR1 SEHNR and CDR2 FQNEAQ (reference sequence). The CDR3 is made up of 15 amino acids. The CDR3 protein is CASSLGGTGNQPQHF. As DNA, the CDR3 is TGTGCCAGCAGCTTAGGTGGGACTGGCAATCAGCCCCAGCATTTT.

This clone was detected a few times. This sequence joins TRBV28 and TRBJ2-5; tentatively, D is TRBD2 (6 bases). This CDR3 contains 15 residues. CDR1 MDHEN and CDR2 SYDVKM come from the germline V gene. V dropped 3 bases and J dropped 1 base, with 12 bases sitting between them. The CDR3 is CASSFQDGSQETQYF. DNA of the CDR3: TGTGCCAGCAGTTTCCAGGACGGGAGCCAAGAGACCCAGTACTTC. Supplemented by reference TRBV28 and TRBJ2-5, the full variable domain reads DVKVTQSSRYLVKRTGEKVFLECVQDMDHENMFWYRQDPGLGLRLIYFSYDVKMKEKGDIPEGYSVSREKKERFSLILESASTNQTSMYLCASSFQDGSQETQYFGPGTRLLVL.